The clone carrying this T cell receptor beta chain was counted many times. TCRdb called the 5' RACE reads again in MiXCR, with one record for every CDR3 protein. In the table there are approximately 71,000 distinct CDR3 sequences, 12% of which are singletons. The CDR3 covers 15 residues. Germline CDR1 reads SGHRS; CDR2 reads YFSETQ. The V end was cut by 0 bases, the J end by 1 base, with 7 bases between. The record originates from a study of early T cells in non-severe SARS-CoV-2 infection. Study background: The chains were unpaired, and the sequenced material was bulk RNA from unsorted whole blood.

The rearrangement uses TRBV5-1 and TRBJ2-2, with D uncertain. Material for sequencing was whole blood. The origin of this receptor is an adult who was a healthcare worker with PCR-confirmed SARS-CoV-2 infection or an uninfected control (not recorded which). DNA for the CDR3: TGCGCCAGCAGCTTGGGAGAAGGGAACACCGGGGAGCTGTTTTTT. Translating it yields CASSLGEGNTGELFF.